Below, 27 T cell receptor beta chains from the same sample are listed, as sequenced in a study of blood T cell repertoires in COVID-19. The data were produced by immunoSEQ multiplex PCR, yet TCRdb's version contains in-frame clones alone and is incomplete. Found here are some 490,000 clones, approximately 90% of them singletons; the top ten hold 7% to 10%. What was sequenced was PBMCs or T cells enriched from blood (not recorded which). The receptors here all came from a woman aged 55-69 years who had recovered from COVID-19.

V gene TRBV5-1 combines with J gene TRBJ1-3; no clear D. The germline V gene has CDR1 SGHRS and CDR2 YFSETQ. V lost 4 bases to trimming and J lost 4 bases, with 9 bases between them. There are 13 residues in the CDR3. CDR3 residues: CASSTTLGNTIYF. Here the CDR3 DNA reads TGCGCCAGCAGCACGACTCTCGGAAACACCATATATTTT.

The chain couples TRBV6-5 to TRBJ1-2, with D tentatively TRBD1 (6 bases). Germline V gives CDR1 MNHEY, CDR2 SVGAGI. Trimming took off 8 bases at V and 4 bases at J, with 11 bases between the two ends. The CDR3 is 12 amino acids. This CDR3 reads CASGGAPYGYTF. The CDR3 nucleotides are TGTGCCAGCGGGGGGGCTCCCTATGGCTACACCTTC.

The rearrangement links TRBV30 to TRBJ1-1, with a possible D match to TRBD1 (5 bases). The CDR3 has 15 amino acids. Germline V CDR1 and CDR2: GTSNPN, SVGIG (reference sequence). The ends were cut back, 3 bases at V and 4 bases at J, with 18 bases in the middle. The CDR3 DNA reads TGTGCCTGGAGCCCCGCCGGGGGGATGGGCACTGAAGCTTTCTTT. Translated, it gives CAWSPAGGMGTEAFF.

The V call is TRBV29-1, the J call TRBJ1-1; 7 nucleotides agree with TRBD1. The length of the CDR3 is 13 residues. CDR1 and CDR2 from the germline V gene are SQVTM and ANQGSEA. J was trimmed by 0 bases and V by 7 bases; bases with no gene match: 5. CDR3 nucleotide sequence: TGCAGCGATCAGGGGGTTTTGAACACTGAAGCTTTCTTT. As protein: CSDQGVLNTEAFF.

This sequence joins TRBV10-3 and TRBJ2-3; 10 bases are a match to TRBD2. V dropped 6 bases and J dropped 0; count of bases not matched to a gene: 3. CDR3 length equals 15 residues. CDR1 is ENHRY and CDR2 is SYGVKD in the germline V gene. Here the CDR3 reads CAISGLAASTDTQYF. The CDR3 coding sequence is TGTGCCATCAGCGGACTAGCGGCTAGCACAGATACGCAGTATTTT.

The genes are TRBV30 and TRBJ1-4; unclear D gene. CDR1 and CDR2 (germline): GTSNPN, SVGIG (reference sequence). This CDR3 region has 15 residues. Trimming shortened V by 1 base and J by 4 bases, and 13 bases separated the two germline ends. The DNA of the CDR3 is TGTGCCTGGAGTGGAGGGAGGGTCAATAATGAAAAACTGTTTTTT. Translated, it gives CAWSGGRVNNEKLFF.

The chain couples TRBV5-1 to TRBJ2-3; possible D gene TRBD1, 5 bases. Germline assignment: CDR1 SGHRS and CDR2 YFSETQ. The CDR3 runs to 12 residues. The ends were cut back, 2 bases at V and 6 bases at J, with 7 bases in the middle. CDR3 residues: CASSFSGDTQYF. The CDR3 DNA follows: TGCGCCAGCAGCTTTTCAGGGGATACGCAGTATTTT.

This clone was found a few times. The J gene is TRBJ2-5, the V gene TRBV3-1 (or the pseudogene TRBV3-2); TRBD2 matches 8 bases. The CDR3 contains 15 residues. V shed 1 base, J shed 4 bases, and the junction held 5 bases outside the gene matches. Germline values: CDR1 LGHDT, CDR2 YNNKEL (reference sequence). The DNA of the CDR3 is TGTGCCAGCAGCCAAGGAGGGCTAGCGGGAGAGACCCAGTACTTC. Its protein product is CASSQGGLAGETQYF.

This sequence joins TRBV6-6 and TRBJ1-2; 9 bases fit TRBD1. Germline V gene data show CDR1 as MNHNY and CDR2 as SVGAGI (reference sequence). V trimming: 5 bases; J trimming: 8 bases; junction bases outside the gene matches: 18. CDR3 size: 17 residues. CDR3 nucleotides: TGTGCCAGCAGTCCCCGGGACAGGGTTCGCCAGGATTGGGGCTACACCTTC. This codes for CASSPRDRVRQDWGYTF.

The chain employs TRBV3-1 (or the pseudogene TRBV3-2) and TRBJ2-3; D is perhaps TRBD2 (6 bases). CDR3 size: 13 residues. Trimming pared 0 bases from V and 11 bases from J, leaving 12 bases between. Germline CDR1 LGHDT, CDR2 YNNKEL (reference sequence). The CDR3 sequence is CASSQDLAGLQYF. CDR3 in DNA: TGTGCCAGCAGCCAAGATTTGGCGGGGCTGCAGTATTTT.

This clone has only one observation. The genes are TRBV4-1 and TRBJ2-7, with 13 bases that match TRBD2. The V gene end was trimmed by 0 bases and the J gene end by 2 bases; junction bases not matched to a gene: 4. This CDR3 contains 17 residues. Germline V gene sequence: CDR1 MGHRA, CDR2 YSYEKL. CDR3 loop: CASSQDQGTSGTYEQYF. Here the CDR3 DNA reads TGCGCCAGCAGCCAAGATCAGGGGACTAGCGGGACCTACGAGCAGTACTTC.

The chain couples TRBV3-1 (or the pseudogene TRBV3-2) to TRBJ2-1; D ambiguous. Germline CDR1 is LGHDT and CDR2 is YNNKEL (reference sequence). This CDR3 region has 14 residues. V was cut by 1 base and J by 9 bases, with 13 bases left in between. Here the CDR3 DNA reads TGTGCCAGCAGCCAAGCAAGCGTCTTGCTTGAGCAGTTCTTC. Translating gives CASSQASVLLEQFF.

The J gene is TRBJ2-7, the V gene TRBV5-1, with a weak D call TRBD2 (6 bases). The CDR3 is 16 residues long. CDR1 is SGHRS, CDR2 YFSETQ, per germline. Trimming removed 4 bases from V and 7 bases from J, with 24 bases in between. CDR3 bases: TGCGCCAGCAGCCCCCCCTCCACGGCCTCGGGGGAGGAGCAGTACTTC. Encoded protein: CASSPPSTASGEEQYF.

The chain combines TRBV24-1 with TRBJ2-5, with D maybe TRBD1 (5 bases). Germline lookup yields CDR1 KGHDR and CDR2 SFDVKD. There are 15 residues in the CDR3. Trimming cost V 3 bases and J 2 bases, with 12 bases left between them. CDR3 sequence reads: CATSDPLGEQETQYF. The CDR3 region has the DNA TGTGCCACCAGTGATCCCCTAGGGGAACAAGAGACCCAGTACTTC.

The table lists this clone with a few counts. The chain is built from TRBV19 and TRBJ1-5; the D is unclear. V lost 2 bases to trimming and J lost 3 bases, with 5 bases between them. Germline CDR1 is LNHDA and CDR2 is SQIVND (reference sequence). This CDR3 contains 13 residues. This CDR3 is CASSIQDNQPQHF. The CDR3 nucleotides read TGTGCCAGTAGTATACAGGACAATCAGCCCCAGCATTTT.

The gene calls are TRBV11-2 and TRBJ1-2; D is perhaps TRBD1 (5 bases). The germline V gene encodes CDR1 SGHAT and CDR2 FQNNGV. The CDR3 totals 13 residues. The ends were cut back, 6 bases at V and 5 bases at J, with 13 bases in the middle. The CDR3 is CASRGPGPYGYTF. The CDR3 coding sequence is TGTGCCAGCAGAGGACCAGGGCCGTATGGCTACACCTTC.

The genes are TRBV6-5 and TRBJ1-2, with 7 bases aligning to TRBD1. Germline CDR1 MNHEY, CDR2 SVGAGI. The CDR3 is made up of 14 amino acids. J was trimmed by 3 bases and V by 7 bases; bases with no gene match: 8. CDR3 amino acids: CASTRGGADYGYTF. In nucleotides, the CDR3 is TGTGCCAGCACGAGAGGGGGCGCAGACTATGGCTACACCTTC.

This clone was seen a single time. The chain is built from TRBV9 and TRBJ1-3; the D is unclear. The ends were cut back, 1 base at V and 1 base at J, with 3 bases in the middle. The germline V gene encodes CDR1 SGDLS and CDR2 YYNGEE. The CDR3 is made up of 13 amino acids. This CDR3 is CASSVTSGNTIYF. The CDR3 DNA reads as TGTGCCAGCAGCGTAACTTCTGGAAACACCATATATTTT.

This clone was seen ten or more times. The DNA is left out, because the CDR3 cannot be placed on it with certainty; the CDR3 is given as TCRdb lists it. This chain connects TRBV2 to TRBJ2-3; whether TRBD2, the table's D call, matches the DNA was not checked. Germline CDR1 SNHLY, CDR2 FYNNEI. The length of the CDR3 is 11 amino acids, counting both ends. The CDR3 sequence is CASSSSDTQYF.

The chain employs TRBV7-8 and TRBJ1-5; D is possibly TRBD1 (6 bases). V gave up 3 bases and J gave up 5 bases, with 17 bases separating them. The CDR3 totals 16 residues. CDR1 is SGHVS and CDR2 is FQNEAQ in the germline V gene. The CDR3 DNA reads as TGTGCCAGCAGCTTGTACAGGGCGGTGGGGGATCAGCCCCAGCATTTT. This sequence encodes CASSLYRAVGDQPQHF.

The rearrangement uses TRBV29-1 and TRBJ1-5, with a weak D call TRBD1 (5 bases). This CDR3 contains 15 residues. The V gene's germline CDR1 is SQVTM and CDR2 ANQGSEA. The V gene lost 1 base and the J gene lost 0 bases, with 10 bases spanning the gap. For the CDR3, the DNA is TGCAGCGTTGAAGTCGGGGGTAATAGCAATCAGCCCCAGCATTTT. Protein product: CSVEVGGNSNQPQHF.

This clone has a single count. The chain joins TRBV6-5 to TRBJ1-2; 9 bases are shared with TRBD1. With V trimmed by 6 bases and J by 7 bases, 6 bases remained unmatched. In germline, CDR1 is MNHEY, CDR2 SVGAGI. There are 13 residues in the CDR3. The CDR3 DNA reads TGTGCCAGCAGCGGGACAGGGCCCAGTGGCTACACCTTC. It yields the protein CASSGTGPSGYTF.

J is TRBJ1-3 and V is TRBV2; D possibly corresponds to TRBD1 (6 bases). Trimming removed 7 bases from V and 1 base from J, with 20 bases in between. This CDR3 is built from 17 residues. Germline assignment: CDR1 SNHLY and CDR2 FYNNEI. The CDR3 DNA is TGTGCCAGCACCTTGGCGGCAGGGGAATCTTCTGGAAACACCATATATTTT. Amino acid sequence: CASTLAAGESSGNTIYF.

The V gene is TRBV6-2 or TRBV6-3, the J gene TRBJ2-1, with TRBD2 matching 13 bases. The V and J ends lost 0 bases and 4 bases, in that order; junction bases with no gene match: 3. This CDR3 contains 17 residues. Germline V gene sequence: CDR1 MNHEY, CDR2 SVGEGT. The CDR3 DNA is TGTGCCAGCAGTTACTCTGGGACTAGCGGGGCTTACAATGAGCAGTTCTTC. This sequence encodes CASSYSGTSGAYNEQFF.

The genes are TRBV1 and TRBJ2-3; TRBD2 is the table's D call and was not checked against the DNA. TRBV1 has pseudogene status. The CDR3 extends over 19 amino acids. The CDR3 sequence is CTSRRIPQRGDPSTDTQYF. The CDR3 DNA sequence: TGCACCAGCAGGAGGATACCACAGCGGGGGGACCCTAGCACAGATACGCAGTATTTT.

The gene calls are TRBV2 and TRBJ1-5; 9 positions agree with TRBD1. Looked up from germline, CDR1 is SNHLY and CDR2 is FYNNEI. The CDR3 is 13 residues long. V was clipped by 6 bases and J by 6 bases; unmatched bases: 3. The CDR3 sequence: CASRGQGPQPQHF. DNA for the CDR3: TGTGCCAGCAGGGGACAGGGACCTCAGCCCCAGCATTTT.

In the case of this clone: Within the sample, other DNA sequences also encode this same CDR3. The chain is built from TRBV7-2 and TRBJ2-5; a weak D match, TRBD1 (6 bases). The ends were cut back, 4 bases at V and 5 bases at J, with 14 bases in the middle. The CDR3 length is 14 residues. Looked up from germline, CDR1 is SGHTA and CDR2 is FQGNSA. The CDR3: CASSSTGPGETQYF. CDR3 in DNA: TGTGCCAGCAGCTCTACAGGGCCGGGCGAGACCCAGTACTTC.